The 6 T cell receptor beta chains below were found in one sample sequenced in a study of T cells in localized non-small cell lung cancer. TCRdb keeps only in-frame clones here, not all; method: immunoSEQ multiplex PCR. In the table there are about 75,000 clones, around 84% of which are singletons. The sequenced sample was peripheral blood, obtained before any cancer treatment. The receptors come from a female donor older than 55 with stage I lung adenocarcinoma.

This clone has just one count. In DNA, the CDR3 is TGCGCCAGCAGCCAAGAGACAGGGGCTAACAATGAGCAGTTCTTC. Its translation is CASSQETGANNEQFF. The chain joins TRBV4-3 to TRBJ2-1; TRBD1 matches 8 bases. J was trimmed by 5 bases and V by 0 bases; bases with no gene match: 3. Germline loops: CDR1 LGHNA, CDR2 YSLEER. The CDR3 spans 15 residues.

The chain employs TRBV5-1 and TRBJ2-4; the match to TRBD1 covers 10 bases. The CDR3 covers 18 residues. Per the germline V gene, CDR1 is SGHRS and CDR2 is YFSETQ. Trimming at V came to 0 bases and at J to 2 bases, leaving 8 bases not matched to a gene. CDR3 sequence: CASSLVTTGQGSKNIQYF. CDR3 sequence (DNA): TGCGCCAGCAGCTTGGTAACTACGGGACAGGGGTCCAAAAACATTCAGTACTTC.

The chain combines TRBV14 with TRBJ2-7; TRBD1 matches 8 bases. Unmatched junction bases numbered 12, after V lost 0 bases and J lost 5 bases. This CDR3 spans 17 amino acids. Germline-derived CDR1 and CDR2 are SGHDN and FVKESK. The CDR3 spells CASSQDEVWQGAHEQYF. In nucleotides, the CDR3 is TGTGCCAGCAGCCAAGATGAGGTATGGCAGGGGGCTCACGAGCAGTACTTC. Using reference TRBV14 and TRBJ2-7 for the parts outside the CDR3, the full variable domain is EAGVTQFPSHSVIEKGQTVTLRCDPISGHDNLYWYRRVMGKEIKFLLHFVKESKQDESGMPNNRFLAERTGGTYSTLKVQPAELEDSGVYFCASSQDEVWQGAHEQYFGPGTRLTVT.

The genes are TRBV7-2 and TRBJ2-7; D unclear. The germline V gene encodes CDR1 SGHTA and CDR2 FQGNSA. Trimming removed 1 base at V and 2 bases at J, with 9 bases between. This CDR3 has 14 residues. DNA for the CDR3: TGTGCCAGCAGCTTAGTGCAGTCCCCCTACGAGCAGTACTTC. Translating gives CASSLVQSPYEQYF.

The chain carries TRBV28 and TRBJ2-5; possibly TRBD1 for D (5 bases). The CDR3 consists of 14 residues. Trimming shortened V by 6 bases and J by 2 bases, and 13 bases separated the two germline ends. Germline-derived CDR1 and CDR2 are MDHEN and SYDVKM. The CDR3 nucleotides read TGTGCCAGCAGCGTAGGGGTGTATCAAGAGACCCAGTACTTC. It specifies CASSVGVYQETQYF.

The chain uses TRBV29-1 and TRBJ2-3; D is unclear. V lost 5 bases and J lost 0, with 3 bases in between. CDR1 and CDR2 (germline): SQVTM, ANQGSEA. This CDR3 spans 11 amino acids. CDR3 protein: CSVQSTDTQYF. CDR3 DNA: TGCAGCGTTCAAAGCACAGATACGCAGTATTTT.